Listed here are 29 T cell receptor beta chains from one sample, sequenced in a study of T cell repertoires in cytomegalovirus infection. MiXCR, run by TCRdb on the reads, gives a single entry per CDR3 protein. The repertoire holds approximately 500,000 distinct CDR3 sequences, with around 35% as singletons. Their antigens remain unidentified. The source was cultured PBMCs, collected from culture after CMV antigen stimulation. The receptors stem from a human donor in good health (CMV status not recorded). Some clones in this sample may be carry-over from other donors' samples.

The genes are TRBV29-1 and TRBJ1-2; D may be TRBD1 (6 bases). Trimming took 2 bases from V and 3 from J, leaving 16 bases between them. The CDR3 spans 15 residues. Germline V gene lookup returns CDR1 SQVTM and CDR2 ANQGSEA. DNA of the CDR3: TGCAGCGTTGAATATCACGCCAGGGGTGACTATGGCTACACCTTC. The encoded protein is CSVEYHARGDYGYTF.

This chain links TRBV5-1 with TRBJ1-1, with 10 bases fitting TRBD1. Germline V CDR1 and CDR2: SGHRS, YFSETQ. V lost 5 bases, J lost 1 base, and 5 bases stayed unmatched. The CDR3 has 15 amino acids. As DNA, the CDR3 is TGCGCCAGCAGGAGACAGGGGGCTACGAACACTGAAGCTTTCTTT. Amino acid sequence: CASRRQGATNTEAFF. Full variable domain (outside the CDR3, taken from reference TRBV5-1 and TRBJ1-1): KAGVTQTPRYLIKTRGQQVTLSCSPISGHRSVSWYQQTPGQGLQFLFEYFSETQRNKGNFPGRFSGRQFSNSRSEMNVSTLELGDSALYLCASRRQGATNTEAFFGQGTRLTVV.

This clonotype has a handful of counts. The chain joins TRBV7-2 to TRBJ2-5; 9 bases match TRBD1. CDR1 is SGHTA and CDR2 is FQGNSA in the germline V gene. The length of the CDR3 is 16 residues. The V gene end was trimmed by 5 bases and the J gene end by 0 bases; junction bases not matched to a gene: 7. CDR3 sequence (DNA): TGTGCCAGCAGCCGGGACAGGGCCTTGTACCAAGAGACCCAGTACTTC. This sequence encodes CASSRDRALYQETQYF.

In its sample, this clonotype was seen once. A much larger clone differs from this one at a single base, so this may be a read error. This sequence joins TRBV12-3 or TRBV12-4 and TRBJ2-1; D is unresolved. This CDR3 region has 12 residues. V was cut by 7 bases and J by 0 bases, with 4 bases left in between. As DNA, the CDR3 is TGTGCCAGCACCCCCTCCTACAATGAGCAGTTCTTC. It specifies CASTPSYNEQFF.

This clonotype was seen more than once but under ten times. V usage is TRBV12-3 or TRBV12-4 and J usage is TRBJ1-1; D gene ambiguous. The CDR3 is made up of 14 amino acids. V lost 4 bases and J lost 5, with 14 bases in between. The CDR3 DNA sequence: TGTGCCAGCAGTTCCCAGGCGGGAGGAACTGAAGCTTTCTTT. This codes for CASSSQAGGTEAFF.

The chain couples TRBV7-2 to TRBJ2-2, with D possibly TRBD2 on 5 matching bases. Germline CDR1 reads SGHTA; CDR2 reads FQGNSA. The CDR3 sequence is 17 residues long. V was trimmed by 1 base and J by 6 bases, leaving 18 bases between them. CDR3 region: CASSLDPGLGVAGELFF. CDR3 nucleotides: TGTGCCAGCAGCTTAGACCCCGGGTTGGGAGTGGCCGGGGAGCTGTTTTTT.

The CDR3 DNA is TGTGCCAGCAGCCAGGTCCAGGGTATCTCCTACGAGCAGTACTTC. The encoded protein is CASSQVQGISYEQYF. This chain joins TRBV28 and TRBJ2-7, with D perhaps matching TRBD1 (5 bases). This CDR3 is 15 amino acids long. Germline loops: CDR1 MDHEN, CDR2 SYDVKM. The ends were cut back, 6 bases at V and 0 bases at J, with 15 bases in the middle.

V and J are TRBV27 and TRBJ1-2; 7 nucleotides line up with TRBD1. V lost 3 bases and J lost 7; bases outside the gene matches: 11. The germline CDR1 and CDR2 sequences are MNHEY and SMNVEV (reference sequence). The CDR3 contains 15 residues. In nucleotides, the CDR3 is TGTGCCAGCAGTTTTGCGGACAGGTCCTCTCTTGGCTACACCTTC. Translated: CASSFADRSSLGYTF.

The chain couples TRBV19 to TRBJ1-4; weak D call: TRBD1 (5 bases). The CDR3 extends over 14 amino acids. CDR1 is LNHDA, CDR2 SQIVND, per germline (reference sequence). Trimming removed 6 bases from V and 7 bases from J, with 15 bases in between. CDR3 amino acids: CASSSTVESEKLFF. The CDR3 DNA sequence: TGTGCCAGTAGCTCGACAGTCGAGAGTGAAAAACTGTTTTTT.

Points on this clonotype: One end of the junction varies from germline; a read error may be responsible. This chain joins TRBV4-3 and TRBJ2-1, with D possibly TRBD2 on 5 matching bases. The CDR3 loop spans 14 amino acids. Germline-derived CDR1 and CDR2 are LGHNA and YSLEER. This CDR3 is CASSASRYYDEQFF. The DNA for the CDR3 is TGCGCCAGCAGCGCTAGCAGATACTACGATGAGCAGTTCTTC.

This rearrangement joins TRBV6-6 to TRBJ1-5; D gene uncertain. The V gene lost 5 bases and the J gene lost 1 base, with 12 bases spanning the gap. The germline V gene encodes CDR1 MNHNY and CDR2 SVGAGI (reference sequence). The CDR3 runs to 15 residues. In nucleotides, the CDR3 is TGTGCCAGCAGTCCCCAGGCAGCCAGCAATCAGCCCCAGCATTTT. This translates into CASSPQAASNQPQHF.

This clonotype showed up just a few times. Since a much larger clone is just one base distant, this may be a read error. The gene calls are TRBV7-6 and TRBJ2-2, with D unclear. The CDR3 spans 11 residues. V lost 2 bases, J lost 7 bases, and 2 bases lay in between. Germline values: CDR1 SGHVS, CDR2 FNYEAQ. This CDR3 is CASSLHGELFF. The CDR3 DNA reads TGTGCCAGCAGCTTACACGGGGAGCTGTTTTTT.

This clonotype was observed many times. The chain joins TRBV7-2 to TRBJ2-7, with D possibly being TRBD2 (6 bases). The CDR3 is made up of 14 amino acids. Trimming stripped 5 bases from V and 2 bases from J, with 13 bases between. Per the germline V gene, CDR1 is SGHTA and CDR2 is FQGNSA. The chain's CDR3 is CASSPELATYEQYF. For the CDR3, the DNA is TGTGCCAGCAGCCCAGAGCTAGCGACCTACGAGCAGTACTTC.

This clonotype appeared many times. V is TRBV7-2 and J is TRBJ2-7; TRBD2 is a possible D gene (5 bases). CDR1 and CDR2 from the germline V gene are SGHTA and FQGNSA. The CDR3 runs to 13 residues. The germline V and J ends were trimmed by 8 bases and 6 bases, with 17 bases remaining between them. The CDR3 region has the DNA TGTGCCAGCGCCCGGGCCGGACTCCTCGAGCAGTACTTC. Translating gives CASARAGLLEQYF.

The V and J genes are TRBV6-5 and TRBJ2-2; D perhaps matches TRBD2 (6 bases). Germline CDR1 and CDR2: MNHEY and SVGAGI. The CDR3 consists of 16 residues. V was shortened by 4 bases and J by 6 bases, with 18 bases between the two germline ends. The CDR3 DNA is TGTGCCAGCAGTTCCCGACCCGGAGGGGTATCCGGGGAGCTGTTTTTT. This gives the protein CASSSRPGGVSGELFF.

This clonotype came up many times. This chain connects TRBV5-4 to TRBJ1-2; D possibly corresponds to TRBD1 (5 bases). The germline CDR1 and CDR2 sequences are SGHNT and YYREEE (reference sequence). The CDR3 length is 12 residues. V lost 5 bases and J lost 3, with 8 bases in between. The CDR3 nucleotides are TGTGCCAGCAGGGGGCCTCACTATGGCTACACCTTC. Protein sequence: CASRGPHYGYTF.

The chain uses TRBV10-2 and TRBJ2-7; weak D call: TRBD1 (6 bases). Germline values: CDR1 WSHSY, CDR2 SAAADI. V was clipped by 6 bases and J by 2 bases, with 11 bases between them. CDR3 length: 13 amino acids. The CDR3 is CASRRAGAYEQYF. CDR3 DNA sequence: TGCGCCAGCAGAAGGGCAGGGGCCTACGAGCAGTACTTC.

This clonotype was counted at least ten times. The rearrangement joins TRBV7-9 to TRBJ1-2; 7 bases agree with TRBD1. The J segment lost 4 bases and the V segment lost 2 bases, leaving 10 bases of the junction unmatched. Per germline, CDR1 SEHNR and CDR2 FQNEAQ (reference sequence). This CDR3 has 16 amino acids. The CDR3, as DNA: TGTGCCAGCAGCTTACCCAACCGAGGGGGCTTCTATGGCTACACCTTC. This sequence encodes CASSLPNRGGFYGYTF.

The V call is TRBV12-3 or TRBV12-4, the J call TRBJ1-1; D uncertain. Trimming took 7 bases from V and 0 from J, leaving 9 bases between them. This CDR3 spans 13 amino acids. CDR3 in DNA: TGTGCCAGCACGCTTCAGATGAACACTGAAGCTTTCTTT. The encoded protein is CASTLQMNTEAFF.

This clonotype was recorded many times. The CDR3: CASSLELSGELFF. In DNA, the CDR3 is TGTGCCAGCAGCTTAGAGTTGAGCGGGGAGCTGTTTTTT. The genes are TRBV7-2 and TRBJ2-2, with no clear D. V was pared by 1 base and J by 7 bases, with 7 bases between. Per the germline V gene, CDR1 is SGHTA and CDR2 is FQGNSA. The CDR3 loop spans 13 amino acids.

This clonotype was found a few times. V is TRBV7-2 and J is TRBJ2-1, with D possibly TRBD2 on 5 matching bases. Germline V gives CDR1 SGHTA, CDR2 FQGNSA. V was trimmed by 6 bases and J by 1 base, leaving 10 bases between them. CDR3 size: 14 residues. CDR3 nucleotide sequence: TGTGCCAGCAGTGTGTGGGAGTCCTACAATGAGCAGTTCTTC. Translating gives CASSVWESYNEQFF.

This clonotype was counted ten times or more. The genes are TRBV7-2 and TRBJ2-7; D not resolved. The CDR3 consists of 16 residues. Germline values: CDR1 SGHTA, CDR2 FQGNSA. V was shortened by 3 bases and J by 2 bases, with 17 bases between the two germline ends. Written as DNA, the CDR3 is TGTGCCAGCAGCTTGAGTGGTTCTCAGCCCGCCTACGAGCAGTACTTC. The encoded protein is CASSLSGSQPAYEQYF.

This clonotype was seen at least ten times. A junction end diverges from the germline sequence, so it may reflect a read error. The chain carries TRBV12-3 or TRBV12-4 and TRBJ1-5; TRBD1 agrees at 8 bases. The CDR3 is 15 amino acids. CDR3 sequence: CASSLGTGSNQPQHF. Here the CDR3 DNA reads TGTGCCAGCAGCTTAGGGACAGGAAGTAATCAGCCCCAGCATTTT.

This sequence joins TRBV19 and TRBJ2-3, with D perhaps given as TRBD1 or TRBD2 (5 bases each). The CDR3 length is 14 residues. V was shortened by 6 bases and J by 4 bases, with 14 bases between the two germline ends. Germline CDR1 LNHDA, CDR2 SQIVND (reference sequence). CDR3 DNA: TGTGCCAGTAGGTCGGGGCCGGCGGCAGATACGCAGTATTTT. Its protein is CASRSGPAADTQYF.

The rearrangement uses TRBV6-2 or TRBV6-3 and TRBJ2-5, with a possible D match to TRBD1 (6 bases). The CDR3 spans 14 residues. Trimming took 6 bases from V and 4 from J, leaving 15 bases between them. Germline loops: CDR1 MNHEY, CDR2 SVGEGT. The DNA of the CDR3 is TGTGCCAGCAGCCCCGGGACACACGGAGAGACCCAGTACTTC. This sequence encodes CASSPGTHGETQYF.

The table lists this clonotype with a few counts. The gene calls are TRBV24-1 and TRBJ1-5; 7 bases fit TRBD1. The germline gives CDR1 KGHDR, CDR2 SFDVKD. V lost 2 bases and J lost 3; bases outside the gene matches: 9. The CDR3 is 17 amino acids. The CDR3 spells CATSDSDRPGDNQPQHF. The CDR3 nucleotides read TGTGCCACCAGTGATTCGGACAGGCCGGGTGACAATCAGCCCCAGCATTTT.

The V and J genes are TRBV7-3 and TRBJ2-2, with D maybe TRBD1 (5 bases). Germline V gene sequence: CDR1 SGHTA, CDR2 FQGTGA. This CDR3 region has 16 residues. Trimming left V 5 bases short and J 4 bases short, with 17 bases between. CDR3 coding DNA: TGTGCCAGCAGCGAAAGGGGCAGCCCTCGCACCGGGGAGCTGTTTTTT. Protein: CASSERGSPRTGELFF.

V gene TRBV11-2 combines with J gene TRBJ2-7; D gene ambiguous. The CDR3 runs to 14 residues. The V gene's germline CDR1 is SGHAT and CDR2 FQNNGV. V lost 5 bases and J 3 bases, leaving 14 bases between the germline ends. CDR3 amino acids: CASSPNRAGYEQYF. The CDR3, as DNA: TGTGCCAGCAGCCCCAATAGAGCCGGCTACGAGCAGTACTTC.

The CDR3 sequence is CATSEGGIGNQPQHF. For the CDR3, the DNA is TGTGCCACCAGTGAGGGGGGGATTGGCAATCAGCCCCAGCATTTT. V usage is TRBV24-1 and J usage is TRBJ1-5, with D possibly TRBD1 on 5 matching bases. CDR1 and CDR2 (germline): KGHDR, SFDVKD. The CDR3 has 15 residues. V was clipped by 4 bases and J by 2 bases, with 11 bases between them.